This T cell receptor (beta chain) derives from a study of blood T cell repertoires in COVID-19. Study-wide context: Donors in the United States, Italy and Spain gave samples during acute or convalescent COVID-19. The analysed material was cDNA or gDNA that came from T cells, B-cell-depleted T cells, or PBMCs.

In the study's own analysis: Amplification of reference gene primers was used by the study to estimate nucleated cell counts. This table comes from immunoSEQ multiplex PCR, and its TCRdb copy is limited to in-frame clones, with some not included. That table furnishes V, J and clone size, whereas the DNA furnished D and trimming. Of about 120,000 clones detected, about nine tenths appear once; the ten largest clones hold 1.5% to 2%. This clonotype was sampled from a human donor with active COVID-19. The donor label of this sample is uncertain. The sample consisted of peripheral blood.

CDR3 in amino acids: CASSLGQALGNTIYF. In DNA form, the CDR3 reads TGTGCCAGCAGCTTGGGTCAGGCTCTTGGAAACACCATATATTTT. The genes are TRBV7-2 and TRBJ1-3; D unresolved. The CDR3 has 15 residues. CDR1 is SGHTA and CDR2 is FQGNSA in the germline V gene. V was shortened by 3 bases and J by 3 bases, with 12 bases between the two germline ends.